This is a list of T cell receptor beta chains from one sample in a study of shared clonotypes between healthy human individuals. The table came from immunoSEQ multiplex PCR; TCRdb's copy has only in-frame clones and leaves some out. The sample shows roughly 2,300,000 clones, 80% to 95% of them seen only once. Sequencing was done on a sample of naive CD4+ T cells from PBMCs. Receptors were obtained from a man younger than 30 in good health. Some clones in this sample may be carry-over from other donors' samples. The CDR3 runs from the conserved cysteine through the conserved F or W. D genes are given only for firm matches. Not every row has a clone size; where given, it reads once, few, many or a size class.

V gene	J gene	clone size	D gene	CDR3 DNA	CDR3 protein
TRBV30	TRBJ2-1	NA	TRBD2	TGTGCCTGGAGTGCCCCGACTAGCGGGAGTGTGTATGAGCAGTTCTTC	CAWSAPTSGSVYEQFF
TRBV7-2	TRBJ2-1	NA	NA	TGTGCCAGCAGCCAGGCTGAGGGCTATGAGCAGTTCTTC	CASSQAEGYEQFF
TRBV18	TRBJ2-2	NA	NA	TGTGCCAGCTCACCAAATAGCCAGGGTGCAGTTGCCGGGGAGCTGTTTTTT	CASSPNSQGAVAGELFF
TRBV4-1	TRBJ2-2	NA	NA	TGCGCCAGCAGCCCCCAGAGGGGCACCGGGGAGCTGTTTTTT	CASSPQRGTGELFF
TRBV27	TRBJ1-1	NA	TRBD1	TGTGCCAGCAGTCCTTGGACAGGGTTTATGAACACTGAAGCTTTCTTT	CASSPWTGFMNTEAFF
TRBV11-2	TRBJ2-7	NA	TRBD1	TGTGCCAGCAGCTTGGACAGGGTCTACGAGCAGTACTTC	CASSLDRVYEQYF
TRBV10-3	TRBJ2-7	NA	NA	TGTGCCATCAAGAAAGACAGCAACTCCTACGAGCAGTACTTC	CAIKKDSNSYEQYF
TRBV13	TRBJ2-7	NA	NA	TGTGCCAGCAGCGCTTACACCGGGATCGAGCAGTACTTC	CASSAYTGIEQYF
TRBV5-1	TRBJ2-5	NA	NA	TGCGCCAGCAGCACTTACGGGGACCAAGAGACCCAGTACTTC	CASSTYGDQETQYF
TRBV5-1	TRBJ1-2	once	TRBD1	TGCGCCAGCAGCTTGACGGTCCGGCAGGGGGGTGGCTACACCTTC	CASSLTVRQGGGYTF
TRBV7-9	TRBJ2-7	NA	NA	TGTGCCAGCAGCCCTATAACCTACGAGCAGTACTTC	CASSPITYEQYF
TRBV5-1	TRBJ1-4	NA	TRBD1	TGCGCCAGCAGCCTGGGTTCAGGACAGGGTAGTGAAAAACTGTTTTTT	CASSLGSGQGSEKLFF
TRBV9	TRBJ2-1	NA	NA	TGTGCCAGCAGCCCCTCCGGGACCTCCTACAATGAGCAGTTCTTC	CASSPSGTSYNEQFF
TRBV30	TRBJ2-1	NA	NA	TGTGCCTGGAGTAGGGGGAATGAGCAGTTCTTC	CAWSRGNEQFF
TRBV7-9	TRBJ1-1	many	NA	TGTGCCAGCAGCTTAGGACAGAACACTGAAGCTTTCTTT	CASSLGQNTEAFF
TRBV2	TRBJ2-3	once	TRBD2	TGTGCCAGCGTTTGGACTAGCAGTGATACGCAGTATTTT	CASVWTSSDTQYF
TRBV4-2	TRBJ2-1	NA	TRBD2	TGTGCCAGCAGCCCCGGGACTAGCGGGAGCAATGAGCAGTTCTTC	CASSPGTSGSNEQFF
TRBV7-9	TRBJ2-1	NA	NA	TGTGCCAGCAGCTTAATTGCGGGGTCGCTTGGTGAGCAGTTCTTC	CASSLIAGSLGEQFF
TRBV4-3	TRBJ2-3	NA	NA	TGCGCCAGCAGCCATCTCATCGGCCAGGCGCATACTAGCACAGATACGCAGTATTTT	CASSHLIGQAHTSTDTQYF
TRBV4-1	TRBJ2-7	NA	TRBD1	TGCGCCAGCATGCAGGGGGATTCCCGGGGCTACGAGCAGTACTTC	CASMQGDSRGYEQYF
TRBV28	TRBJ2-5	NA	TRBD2	TGTGCCAGTGGAACCGGGAGGGCCCTGGGGGAGACCCAGTACTTC	CASGTGRALGETQYF
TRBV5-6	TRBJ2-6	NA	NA	TGTGCCAGCAGCGCTTCCCAGAGTATTGGGGTCCCTGGGGCCAACGTCCTGACTTTC	CASSASQSIGVPGANVLTF
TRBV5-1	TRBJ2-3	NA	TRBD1	TGCGCCAGCAGCTTGATGGGGACAGGGAGTGGTAGGGATACGCAGTATTTT	CASSLMGTGSGRDTQYF
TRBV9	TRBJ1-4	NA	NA	TGTGCCAGCAGCGTAGGTCTCTGGGGAGTGGTGGCTGAAAAACTGTTTTTT	CASSVGLWGVVAEKLFF
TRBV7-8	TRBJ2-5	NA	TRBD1	TGTGCCAGCAGCTTAACAGGGGAAACAGAGACCCAGTACTTC	CASSLTGETETQYF
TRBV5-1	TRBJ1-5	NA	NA	TGCGCCAGCAGTCCCGTTCCGGGCGGCAATCAGCCCCAGCATTTT	CASSPVPGGNQPQHF
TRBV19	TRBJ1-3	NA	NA	TGTGCCAGTAACGGGGGGCTATTTGGAAACACCATATATTTT	CASNGGLFGNTIYF
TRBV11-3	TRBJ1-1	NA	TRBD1	TGTGCCAGCAGCGTCGGACAGGGAAACACTGAAGCTTTCTTT	CASSVGQGNTEAFF
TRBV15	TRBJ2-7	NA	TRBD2	TGTGCCACCAGCAGAGATCTGCGCGGGAGCTACGAGCAGTACTTC	CATSRDLRGSYEQYF
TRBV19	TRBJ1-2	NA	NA	TGTGCCAGTAGTAACCTTAACTATGGCTACACCTTC	CASSNLNYGYTF
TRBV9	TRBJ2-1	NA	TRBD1	TGTGCCAGCAGCGTAGCTTTACAGGGGGCCCACAATGAGCAGTTCTTC	CASSVALQGAHNEQFF
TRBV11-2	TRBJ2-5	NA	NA	TGTGCCAGCAGCTTATTCAGGGCCTCCGAGACCCAGTACTTC	CASSLFRASETQYF
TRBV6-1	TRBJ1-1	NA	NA	TGTGCCAGCAGTGAGCAGCCTTTGAACACTGAAGCTTTCTTT	CASSEQPLNTEAFF
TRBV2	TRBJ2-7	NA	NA	TGTGCCAGCATCTTGGGGTCCCGGGGAGCCTACGAGCAGTACTTC	CASILGSRGAYEQYF
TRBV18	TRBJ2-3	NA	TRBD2	TGTGCCAGCTCACCACGAACCGGGACTAACTCACCAGATACGCAGTATTTT	CASSPRTGTNSPDTQYF
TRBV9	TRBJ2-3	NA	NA	TGTGCCAGCAGCGTAAGAGGGACATACACAGATACGCAGTATTTT	CASSVRGTYTDTQYF
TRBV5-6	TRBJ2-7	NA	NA	TGTGCCAGCAGCTTGCTGGTTTCTGGCGAGCAGTACTTC	CASSLLVSGEQYF
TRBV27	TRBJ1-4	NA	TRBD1	TGTGCCAGCAGTTTCAGGGGGCCCTATGAAAAACTGTTTTTT	CASSFRGPYEKLFF
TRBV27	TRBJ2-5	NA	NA	TGTGCCAGCAGTCCCCCCTTGGCAGCTGGGGAGACCCAGTACTTC	CASSPPLAAGETQYF
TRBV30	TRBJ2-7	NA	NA	TGTGCCTGGAATAAAGCTGGGGGGTACGAGCAGTACTTC	CAWNKAGGYEQYF
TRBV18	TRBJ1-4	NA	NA	TGTGCCAGCTCACCACCGGGTAGGCCGAATGAAAAACTGTTTTTT	CASSPPGRPNEKLFF
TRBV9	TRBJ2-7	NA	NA	TGTGCCAGCAGCGTAGGAGGGGGTGTCTCCTACGAGCAGTACTTC	CASSVGGGVSYEQYF
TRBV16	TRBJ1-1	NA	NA	TGTGCCAGCAGCCAATCCCAGGGAACTGAAGCTTTCTTT	CASSQSQGTEAFF
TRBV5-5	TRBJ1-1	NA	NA	TGTGCCAGCAGCCCCTTTAGTATGAACACTGAAGCTTTCTTT	CASSPFSMNTEAFF
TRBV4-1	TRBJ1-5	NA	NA	TGCGCCAGCAGCCAACCTACAGGGAGACAGCCCCAGCATTTT	CASSQPTGRQPQHF
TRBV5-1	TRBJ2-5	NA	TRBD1	TGCGCCAGCACTATACAGGGGAGTGAGACCCAGTACTTC	CASTIQGSETQYF
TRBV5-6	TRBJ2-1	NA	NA	TGTGCCAGCAGCTTGGGAGCCAGCTCCTACAATGAGCAGTTCTTC	CASSLGASSYNEQFF
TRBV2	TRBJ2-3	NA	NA	TGTGCCAGCAGTGAAGGACAGATGCTCAAAAGAGGAGATACGCAGTATTTT	CASSEGQMLKRGDTQYF
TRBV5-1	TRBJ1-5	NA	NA	TGCGCCAGCAGCTTGGGGGGCTCTGGCAATCAGCCCCAGCATTTT	CASSLGGSGNQPQHF
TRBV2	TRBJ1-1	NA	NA	TGTGCCGTTACAGGGATTTTAGGGACTGAAGCTTTCTTT	CAVTGILGTEAFF
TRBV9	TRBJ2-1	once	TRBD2	TGTGCCAGCAGCGTGGGAGCGGGAGAGGCCCAAAAGTACAATGAGCAGTTCTTC	CASSVGAGEAQKYNEQFF
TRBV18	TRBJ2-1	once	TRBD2	TGTGCCAGCTCAAACCATGCGACTAGCGGGTTTGGGAATGAGCAGTTCTTC	CASSNHATSGFGNEQFF
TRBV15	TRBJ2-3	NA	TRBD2	TGTGCCACCAGCGGGGGACTAGCGGGAATTAGCACAGATACGCAGTATTTT	CATSGGLAGISTDTQYF
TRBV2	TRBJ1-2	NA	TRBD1	TGTGCCAGCAGTGAGGACAGGGTTGGGCATGGCTACACCTTC	CASSEDRVGHGYTF
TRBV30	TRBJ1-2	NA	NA	TGTGCCTGGAGTAAGAATTATCCTAACTATGGCTACACCTTC	CAWSKNYPNYGYTF
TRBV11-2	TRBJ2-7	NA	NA	TGTGCCAGCAGCTTCTCCGGGGCCCTCTACGAGCAGTACTTC	CASSFSGALYEQYF